The present TCR beta chain was sequenced within a study of blood T cell repertoires in COVID-19 (dated by TCRdb to about 2020). Regarding the research as a whole: The collaborator samples originated in the United States, Italy and Spain and spanned the acute and convalescent phases of COVID-19. The sample metadata nearly always contained a de-identified subject ID, COVID-19 status, age in years and sex. The samples were drawn from two sources: the first 160 participants of the ongoing ImmuneRACE study, and 1,000 to 1,500 subjects contributed by 6 global collaborators. The prospective study material was composed of cDNA or gDNA derived from T cells, B-cell-depleted T cells, or PBMCs. The dataset comprised deeply sampled blood TCRbeta repertoires from subjects exposed to, actively infected with, or recovered from COVID-19. The repertoires were made available in a free public database intended to serve as a resource for research on the immune response to SARS-CoV-2. HLA class I and class II types, where available, came from metadata supplied by the sample provider rather than from assay-based typing. General conclusions and limits of the study: Clinical and demographic metadata were provided uncurated, with the amount varying by source and participant.

TCRbeta CDR3 regions were amplified from genomic DNA by means of the immunoSEQ Assay, a bias-controlled multiplex PCR. The study's own analysis went as follows. Nucleated cell counts per sample were estimated from amplification of reference gene primers within the assay. To quantify the absolute abundance of each unique TCRbeta CDR3 rearrangement, sequence reads were collapsed and filtered. For each sample, productive Simpson clonality was calculated as the square root of Simpson's diversity index across productive rearrangements. The source is immuneACCESS, and TCRdb retained only in-frame sequences with V and J called. Part of the clones is not carried over; for the studies checked, unresolved V genes explain less than half of this, and the remainder is unexplained. The DNA gave D and trimming, while V, J and clone size come from that table. The sample table shows fewer than 250,000 clones, and about four fifths are seen once. In total, the top ten clones hold 3% to 3.5% of the sample.

The germline V gene (reference sequence) yields WNHNN for CDR1 and SYGVQD for CDR2. V and J are truncated by 6 bases and 0 bases respectively, leaving an intervening sequence of 3 bases. Including cysteine and phenylalanine, the CDR3 has 13 amino acids. Just CDR3 DNA is preserved here, 39 bases in frame from base 1. In the prospective study, participants were about 18 to 89 years old, resided in 25 or so geographic areas of the United States, and were enrolled through a virtual design. In the prospective study, cohorts were assigned on the basis of participant-reported clinical history obtained from a screening survey and a study questionnaire. Exposed participants had been in contact with someone with a PCR-confirmed or clinician-diagnosed COVID-19 case within 2 weeks of study entry. Each participant in the prospective study had whole blood, serum and a nasopharyngeal or oropharyngeal swab collected by mobile phlebotomists. Over a roughly 2-month period, participants in the prospective study had the option of providing additional blood draws and questionnaires. Before DNA extraction, prospective study blood samples were shipped either frozen or at room temperature.

Comment on this clone: No antigen is known for it. Base qualities are not provided; no much larger clone lies one nucleotide away.

The sequence was collected from a woman aged 25-40 years who had been exposed to COVID-19. Sample: PBMCs or T cells enriched from blood (not recorded which). Here the chain combines TRBV10-1 and TRBJ2-6; the D gene lacks a confident call. The DNA sequence follows: TGCGCCAGCAGCTCCTCTGGGGCCAACGTCCTGACTTTC. This sequence encodes CASSSSGANVLTF.